This is a list of T cell receptor beta chains from one sample in a study of T cells after yellow fever vaccination. Each CDR3 protein gets one entry after TCRdb re-called the 5' RACE reads with MiXCR. This sample has approximately 240,000 distinct CDR3 sequences, with roughly 4% found just once. The source material was PBMCs, sampled 15 days after the yellow fever booster vaccination. Receptors originate from a man in his late teens or twenties who received the YFV17D yellow fever vaccine. Each CDR3 is given with its conserved first and last residue.

cdr3_aa j_call v_call
CATGDSSSYNEQFF TRBJ2-1 TRBV24-1
CASSFSAGDPSYNEQFF TRBJ2-1 TRBV7-9
CASSHRTGGTGGTGELFF TRBJ2-2 TRBV4-1
CASSYDSNTGELFF TRBJ2-2 TRBV6-2/TRBV6-3
CASSLDREHSPLHF TRBJ1-6 TRBV7-9
CASSEGQGNYGYTF TRBJ1-2 TRBV5-1
CASIKKGGNYGYTF TRBJ1-2 TRBV19
CASSLDLRDSYEQYF TRBJ2-7 TRBV11-2
CASSLVQGSTYNEQFF TRBJ2-1 TRBV5-1
CASSFQSGRETQYF TRBJ2-5 TRBV12-3/TRBV12-4
CAWRLQGNTEAFF TRBJ1-1 TRBV30
CASTGTLTGEQFF TRBJ2-1 TRBV5-1
CASSRTAEGSPLHF TRBJ1-6 TRBV12-3/TRBV12-4
CASRWDGFNTEAFF TRBJ1-1 TRBV6-5
CSARPGDTQYF TRBJ2-3 TRBV20-1
CASSQGQANTEAFF TRBJ1-1 TRBV4-2
CASSFDRERHEQYF TRBJ2-7 TRBV7-9
CASSLGQIGELFF TRBJ2-2 TRBV5-1
CASSQATSGGTDTQYF TRBJ2-3 TRBV5-1
CASSLAAGALLSTDTQYF TRBJ2-3 TRBV5-1
CASRRDTFSNQPQHF TRBJ1-5 TRBV6-2/TRBV6-3
CASSLYRTPTADTQYF TRBJ2-3 TRBV7-9
CASSLVAGTSRTDTQYF TRBJ2-3 TRBV7-2
CASGTGERGTQYF TRBJ2-3 TRBV5-1
CSVDRGRDLSVQFF TRBJ2-1 TRBV29-1
CASREMGGRYNEQFF TRBJ2-1 TRBV11-2
CASSVEGQGDEKLFF TRBJ1-4 TRBV9
CASSFNPLEGYTF TRBJ1-2 TRBV11-2
CASSPSGAGGSDTEAFF TRBJ1-1 TRBV4-3
CASSVSGGHNSPLHF TRBJ1-6 TRBV2
CASSSRSGNTIYF TRBJ1-3 TRBV5-1
CASSPYRVGDEQFF TRBJ2-1 TRBV12-3/TRBV12-4
CSVEVGGFREQYF TRBJ2-7 TRBV29-1
CASKRGEQETQYF TRBJ2-5 TRBV12-3/TRBV12-4
CASSLDAVYSYEQYF TRBJ2-7 TRBV5-1
CASSFDRAYGYTF TRBJ1-2 TRBV7-2
CASSVGSGTGGTEAFF TRBJ1-1 TRBV9
CASSQGSSYYEQYF TRBJ2-7 TRBV4-1
CASSWRPESGYTF TRBJ1-2 TRBV5-6
CASSSKRGGDEQFF TRBJ2-1 TRBV5-4
CASSAQGGAGTPLHF TRBJ1-6 TRBV27
CASSPTVSGNTIYF TRBJ1-3 TRBV9
CATRQGGSPLHF TRBJ1-6 TRBV24-1
CASSKGTGGFSGANVLTF TRBJ2-6 TRBV5-1
CASSPAGTTYEQYF TRBJ2-7 TRBV5-1
CASSLGLGGDYGYTF TRBJ1-2 TRBV7-9
CASSQGYNEQFF TRBJ2-1 TRBV3-1
CSGEGRYGYTF TRBJ1-2 TRBV20-1
CASSTRLAGTPGNSPLHF TRBJ1-6 TRBV5-1
CASSFGWGYTQETQYF TRBJ2-5 TRBV12-3/TRBV12-4
CASSGTGSHEQYF TRBJ2-7 TRBV7-6
CSARTGNTGELFF TRBJ2-2 TRBV20-1
CATSSLSAEAFF TRBJ1-1 TRBV15